This TCR beta chain was identified in a study of identical twins' blood T cells. The germline V gene encodes CDR1 SGHAT and CDR2 FQNNGV. V was pared by 0 bases and J by 5 bases, with 11 bases between. CDR3 length: 15 residues. Sample barcodes were added at both library ends during cDNA synthesis. TCRdb re-analysed the 5' RACE reads in MiXCR, keeping a single row per CDR3 protein. The sample has 350,000 to 400,000 distinct CDR3 sequences; roughly 27% are singletons. The sequenced material came from PBMCs. The gene calls are TRBV11-2 and TRBJ1-5; D perhaps matches TRBD1 (5 bases). This TCR derives from a woman aged 18-49 years in good health. The CDR3 loop is CASSLDVGDYQPQHF. CDR3 sequence (DNA): TGTGCCAGCAGCTTAGATGTAGGGGATTATCAGCCCCAGCATTTT.